The next 11 T cell receptor beta chains were all read from a single sample in a study of OX40 agonist ivuxolimab in advanced cancers. Sequenced by immunoSEQ multiplex PCR; TCRdb stores in-frame clones only, minus some. Of approximately 35,000 clones in the sample, 88% were seen once. The sequences come from CD4+ or CD8+ T cells sorted from blood, collected in a trial of the OX40 agonist ivuxolimab. These receptors were taken from an adult with an advanced solid tumor such as melanoma, head and neck, liver or kidney cancer.

The chain carries TRBV5-1 and TRBJ1-6, with 9 bases that match TRBD1. This CDR3 contains 17 residues. With V trimmed by 3 bases and J by 8 bases, 12 bases remained unmatched. Germline-derived CDR1 and CDR2 are SGHRS and YFSETQ. The CDR3 protein is CASSYGTGRFDYSPLHF. The CDR3 coding sequence is TGCGCCAGCAGCTACGGGACAGGGCGGTTTGATTATTCACCCCTCCACTTT.

The V call is TRBV5-6, the J call TRBJ1-3; TRBD1 matches at 8 bases. The V and J ends lost 2 bases and 0 bases, in that order; junction bases with no gene match: 7. CDR1 SGHDT and CDR2 YYEEEE come from the germline V gene. The CDR3 spans 17 residues. CDR3 sequence: CASSLPRTGFSGNTIYF. The CDR3 nucleotides read TGTGCCAGCAGCTTACCCAGGACAGGGTTCTCTGGAAACACCATATATTTT.

Written as DNA, the CDR3 is TGTGCCAGCAGTTTCAGAGGACTAGATGAGCAGTTCTTC. Encoded protein: CASSFRGLDEQFF. The rearrangement links TRBV27 to TRBJ2-1; 7 bases line up with TRBD2. Germline V lookup: CDR1 MNHEY, CDR2 SMNVEV (reference sequence). V was pared by 3 bases and J by 8 bases, with 4 bases of the junction left unmatched. This CDR3 is built from 13 residues.

J is TRBJ2-7 and V is TRBV7-9, with 8 bases that match TRBD2. CDR1 SEHNR and CDR2 FQNEAQ come from the germline V gene (reference sequence). There are 14 residues in the CDR3. J was trimmed by 4 bases and V by 3 bases; bases with no gene match: 5. The DNA of the CDR3 is TGTGCCAGCAGCTTGGTGGCGGGAGGATACGAGCAGTACTTC. Its translation is CASSLVAGGYEQYF.

This chain uses TRBV19 with TRBJ1-2; TRBD1 aligns across 10 bases. This CDR3 is 14 amino acids long. Germline V CDR1 and CDR2: LNHDA, SQIVND (reference sequence). The ends lost 6 bases at V and 1 base at J; junction bases unmatched: 2. CDR3 in amino acids: CASRGQGGNYGYTF. The CDR3 nucleotides are TGTGCCAGTAGAGGACAGGGGGGTAACTATGGCTACACCTTC.

The chain carries TRBV5-1 and TRBJ1-1, with 7 bases identical to TRBD1. The CDR3 is 13 amino acids. V trimming: 0 bases; J trimming: 8 bases; junction bases outside the gene matches: 4. CDR1 is SGHRS, CDR2 YFSETQ, per germline. CDR3: CASSLGSTGEAFF. Here the CDR3 DNA reads TGCGCCAGCAGCTTGGGGTCGACAGGGGAAGCTTTCTTT.

V and J are TRBV18 and TRBJ2-3; D may be TRBD1 (5 bases). V was pared by 1 base and J by 3 bases, with 8 bases between. The CDR3 sequence is 14 residues long. Germline values: CDR1 KGHSH, CDR2 LQKENI. The CDR3 coding sequence is TGTGCCAGCTCACCACTACAGGCTACAGATACGCAGTATTTT. It yields the protein CASSPLQATDTQYF.

V is TRBV19 and J is TRBJ1-2; weak D call: TRBD1 (5 bases). Germline CDR1 is LNHDA and CDR2 is SQIVND (reference sequence). The CDR3 contains 13 residues. V was clipped by 5 bases and J by 4 bases, with 11 bases between them. The CDR3 sequence is CASSSYQGYGYTF. The CDR3, as DNA: TGTGCCAGTAGTTCTTACCAGGGCTATGGCTACACCTTC.

The rearrangement uses TRBV5-4 and TRBJ2-1; D possibly uses TRBD1 or TRBD2 (6 bases each). The germline V gene encodes CDR1 SGHNT and CDR2 YYREEE (reference sequence). Trimming removed 6 bases at V and 7 bases at J, with 20 bases between. The CDR3 sequence is 15 residues long. CDR3 protein: CASTPGGLQANEQFF. The CDR3 bases are TGTGCCAGCACCCCTGGGGGGCTACAAGCAAATGAGCAGTTCTTC.

The DNA for the CDR3 is TGTGCCAGCAGCTTAGGCTCCCTGAAGGGGGCAACTAATGAAAAACTGTTTTTT. Protein: CASSLGSLKGATNEKLFF. The gene calls are TRBV7-9 and TRBJ1-4; possible D gene TRBD1, 6 bases. This CDR3 has 18 residues. The V and J ends lost 1 base and 0 bases respectively, with 15 bases between them. Germline assignment: CDR1 SEHNR and CDR2 FQNEAQ (reference sequence).

CDR3 protein: CASSVRGQTDTQYF. The CDR3 DNA reads TGTGCCAGTAGCGTCCGGGGGCAGACAGATACGCAGTATTTT. The chain combines TRBV19 with TRBJ2-3; the D gene could be TRBD1 or TRBD2 (6 bases each). The CDR3 totals 14 residues. The germline CDR1 and CDR2 sequences are LNHDA and SQIVND (reference sequence). Deletions cut 6 bases from V and 3 bases from J, with 13 bases between.